This is a list of T cell receptor beta chains from one sample in a study of cytomegalovirus exposure and HLA in healthy donors. The assay was immunoSEQ multiplex PCR, and TCRdb's table has in-frame clones only and misses some. This table holds under 100,000 clones, approximately 80% found once. Sequences were obtained from PBMCs. The receptors here all came from a man aged 35 to 55 in good health and CMV-seronegative. The CDR3 runs from the conserved cysteine through the conserved F or W. The D gene is left open where the match is weak. Expanded clones get a size class; other rows say once, few or many, or leave the size out.

j_call v_call cdr3_length d_call clone_size cdr3_aa cdr3_nt
TRBJ2-5 TRBV12-5 11 . . CASGLAGTQYF TGTGCTAGTGGTTTAGCGGGGACCCAGTACTTC
TRBJ1-2 TRBV19 15 . once CASSTRARGDYGYTF TGTGCCAGTAGTACGCGAGCCAGGGGAGACTATGGCTACACCTTC
TRBJ2-7 TRBV4-2 15 TRBD2 . CASSHERGGSYEQYF TGTGCCAGCAGCCATGAGCGGGGGGGCTCCTACGAGCAGTACTTC
TRBJ1-1 TRBV5-1 14 . few CASSGVTGNTEAFF TGCGCCAGCAGCGGAGTGACAGGGAACACTGAAGCTTTCTTT
TRBJ1-3 TRBV29-1 15 TRBD1 . CSVIGQDPSGNTIYF TGCAGCGTGATTGGACAGGACCCCTCTGGAAACACCATATATTTT
TRBJ1-2 TRBV27 13 TRBD1 . CASSPGTGFGYTF TGTGCCAGCAGTCCCGGGACAGGGTTTGGCTACACCTTC
TRBJ1-2 TRBV7-8 15 TRBD1 . CASSSQGQGTSGYTF TGTGCCAGCAGCTCCCAGGGACAGGGTACGTCTGGCTACACCTTC
TRBJ2-2 TRBV6-4 13 . once CASSDRGTGELFF TGTGCCAGCAGTGACCGGGGCACCGGGGAGCTGTTTTTT
TRBJ1-2 TRBV7-8 13 . . CASSSRGSSGYTF TGTGCCAGCAGCTCGAGGGGGTCCAGCGGCTACACCTTC
TRBJ2-1 TRBV11-2 15 TRBD1 . CASSKPGQGRHEQFF TGTGCCAGCAGCAAGCCGGGACAGGGGCGTCATGAGCAGTTCTTC
TRBJ1-5 TRBV7-9 17 . . CASSLTGGIDSNQPQHF TGTGCCAGCAGCCTTACCGGCGGGATCGATAGCAATCAGCCCCAGCATTTT
TRBJ2-5 TRBV7-6 12 . . CASSLGWETQYF TGTGCCAGCAGTCTTGGCTGGGAGACCCAGTACTTC
TRBJ1-1 TRBV5-5 13 . few CASSSRVITEAFF TGTGCCAGCAGCAGCAGGGTGATCACTGAAGCTTTCTTT
TRBJ1-4 TRBV4-1 15 TRBD1 once CASSRPDRGGEKLFF TGCGCCAGCAGCCGACCCGACAGGGGGGGTGAAAAACTGTTTTTT
TRBJ1-1 TRBV10-3 11 . . CATHRESEAFF TGTGCCACCCACAGAGAGTCTGAAGCTTTCTTT
TRBJ2-3 TRBV5-1 15 . . CASSFRGLSTDTQYF TGCGCCAGCAGCTTTAGAGGACTTAGCACAGATACGCAGTATTTT
TRBJ2-7 TRBV18 15 TRBD1 . CASSPAQGAIYEQYF TGTGCCAGCTCACCAGCGCAGGGGGCGATCTACGAGCAGTACTTC
TRBJ1-3 TRBV30 13 . . CAWSPGQGNTIYF TGTGCCTGGAGCCCAGGACAGGGAAACACCATATATTTT
TRBJ2-1 TRBV10-3 11 . . CAISGTGEQFF TGTGCCATCAGTGGGACTGGCGAGCAGTTCTTC
TRBJ2-2 TRBV4-2 16 . . CASSQDLAGLDGELFF TGTGCCAGCAGCCAAGACTTGGCAGGGCTGGACGGGGAGCTGTTTTTT
TRBJ1-4 TRBV6-1 14 . few CASSEMGGSRKLFF TGTGCCAGCAGTGAAATGGGAGGTTCGAGGAAACTGTTTTTT
TRBJ2-2 TRBV7-9 17 TRBD1 . CASSLVPTTGDTGELFF TGTGCCAGCAGCTTAGTCCCCACGACAGGGGACACCGGGGAGCTGTTTTTT
TRBJ1-4 TRBV19 14 . . CASSMGQGGEKLFF TGTGCCAGTAGTATGGGGCAGGGAGGTGAAAAACTGTTTTTT
TRBJ2-7 TRBV7-2 15 . . CASSSPPTASYEQYF TGTGCCAGCAGCTCTCCCCCGACAGCCTCCTACGAGCAGTACTTC
TRBJ2-1 TRBV9 13 . . CASSETRRNEQFF TGTGCCAGCAGCGAAACTAGGAGGAATGAGCAGTTCTTC
TRBJ1-5 TRBV4-3 15 TRBD1 . CASSPGQEGNQPQHF TGCGCCAGCAGCCCTGGACAGGAGGGCAATCAGCCCCAGCATTTT
TRBJ2-5 TRBV7-2 14 TRBD1 . CASLSGTGFETQYF TGTGCCAGCTTATCCGGGACAGGGTTTGAGACCCAGTACTTC
TRBJ2-2 TRBV6-5 15 TRBD1 few CASSPGTGDTGELFF TGTGCCAGCAGTCCCGGGACAGGGGACACCGGGGAGCTGTTTTTT
TRBJ2-5 TRBV15 16 TRBD1 . CATSSDGARGQETQYF TGTGCCACCAGCAGCGATGGGGCCAGGGGGCAAGAGACCCAGTACTTC
TRBJ1-4 TRBV6-5 14 . . CASRRGTTNEKLFF TGTGCCAGCAGACGGGGAACAACTAATGAAAAACTGTTTTTT
TRBJ2-3 TRBV14 16 TRBD2 . CASSQEERGITDTQYF TGTGCCAGCAGCCAAGAGGAGCGGGGAATCACAGATACGCAGTATTTT
TRBJ1-2 TRBV7-8 16 TRBD1 once CASSTQGASLSYGYTF TGTGCCAGCAGCACCCAGGGGGCAAGTTTAAGCTATGGCTACACCTTC